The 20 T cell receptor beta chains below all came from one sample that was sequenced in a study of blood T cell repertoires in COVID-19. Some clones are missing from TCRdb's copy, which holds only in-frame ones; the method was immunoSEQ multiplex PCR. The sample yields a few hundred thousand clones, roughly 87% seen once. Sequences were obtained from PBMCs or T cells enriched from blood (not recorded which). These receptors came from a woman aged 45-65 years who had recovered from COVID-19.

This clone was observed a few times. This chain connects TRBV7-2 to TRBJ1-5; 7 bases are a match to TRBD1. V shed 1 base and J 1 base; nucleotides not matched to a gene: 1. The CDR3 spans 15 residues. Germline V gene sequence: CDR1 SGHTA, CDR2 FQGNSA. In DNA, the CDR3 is TGTGCCAGCAGCTTAGAACAGGGGAGCAATCAGCCCCAGCATTTT. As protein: CASSLEQGSNQPQHF.

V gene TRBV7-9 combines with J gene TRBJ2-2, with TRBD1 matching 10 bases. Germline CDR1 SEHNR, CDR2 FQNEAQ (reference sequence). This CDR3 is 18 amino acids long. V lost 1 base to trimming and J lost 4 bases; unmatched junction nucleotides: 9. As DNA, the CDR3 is TGTGCCAGCAGCTTAGGTCCAGACAGGGGGCGAGGCACCGGGGAGCTGTTTTTT. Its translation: CASSLGPDRGRGTGELFF.

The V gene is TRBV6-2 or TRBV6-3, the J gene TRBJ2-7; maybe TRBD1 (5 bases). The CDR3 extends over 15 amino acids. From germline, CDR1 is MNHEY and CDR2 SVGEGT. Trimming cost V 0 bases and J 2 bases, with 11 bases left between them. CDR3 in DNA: TGTGCCAGCAGTTACTCACAGGCCTCCACCTACGAGCAGTACTTC. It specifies CASSYSQASTYEQYF.

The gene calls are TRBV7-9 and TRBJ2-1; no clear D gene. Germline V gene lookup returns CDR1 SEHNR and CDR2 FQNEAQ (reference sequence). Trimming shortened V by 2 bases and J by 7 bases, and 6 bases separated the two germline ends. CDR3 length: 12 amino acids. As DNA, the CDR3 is TGTGCCAGCAGCTTAACTTTTAATGAGCAGTTCTTC. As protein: CASSLTFNEQFF.

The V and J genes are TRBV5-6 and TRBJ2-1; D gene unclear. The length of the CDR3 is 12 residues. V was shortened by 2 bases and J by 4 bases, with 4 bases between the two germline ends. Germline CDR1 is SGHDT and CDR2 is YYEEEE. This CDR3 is CASSFPYNEQFF. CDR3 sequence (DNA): TGTGCCAGCAGCTTTCCGTACAATGAGCAGTTCTTC.

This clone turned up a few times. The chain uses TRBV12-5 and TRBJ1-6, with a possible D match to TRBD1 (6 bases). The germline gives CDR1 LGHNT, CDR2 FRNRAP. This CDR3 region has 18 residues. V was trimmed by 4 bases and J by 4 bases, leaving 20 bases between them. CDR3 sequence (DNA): TGTGCTAGTGGTTCCCACTTACAGGGCATATTTTATAATTCACCCCTCCACTTT. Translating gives CASGSHLQGIFYNSPLHF.

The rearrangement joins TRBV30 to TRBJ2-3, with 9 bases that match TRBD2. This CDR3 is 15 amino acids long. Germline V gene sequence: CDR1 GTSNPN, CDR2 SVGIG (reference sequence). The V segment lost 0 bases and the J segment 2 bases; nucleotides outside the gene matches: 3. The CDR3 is CAWSVSSGATDTQYF. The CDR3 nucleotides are TGTGCCTGGAGTGTCTCTAGCGGGGCCACAGATACGCAGTATTTT. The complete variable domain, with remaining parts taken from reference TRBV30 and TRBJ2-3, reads SQTIHQWPATLVQPVGSPLSLECTVEGTSNPNLYWYRQAAGRGLQLLFYSVGIGQISSEVPQNLSASRPQDRQFILSSKKLLLSDSGFYLCAWSVSSGATDTQYFGPGTRLTVL.

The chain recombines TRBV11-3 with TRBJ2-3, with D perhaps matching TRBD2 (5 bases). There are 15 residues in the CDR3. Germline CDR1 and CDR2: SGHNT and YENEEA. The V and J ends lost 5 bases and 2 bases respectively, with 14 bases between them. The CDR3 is CASSGGRAHTDTQYF. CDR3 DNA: TGTGCCAGCAGCGGAGGACGGGCGCACACAGATACGCAGTATTTT.

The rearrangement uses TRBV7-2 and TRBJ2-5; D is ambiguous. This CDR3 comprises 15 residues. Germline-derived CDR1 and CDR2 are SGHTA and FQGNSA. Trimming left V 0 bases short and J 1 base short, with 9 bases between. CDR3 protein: CASSLAWSPQETQYF. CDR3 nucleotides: TGTGCCAGCAGCTTAGCTTGGAGCCCCCAAGAGACCCAGTACTTC.

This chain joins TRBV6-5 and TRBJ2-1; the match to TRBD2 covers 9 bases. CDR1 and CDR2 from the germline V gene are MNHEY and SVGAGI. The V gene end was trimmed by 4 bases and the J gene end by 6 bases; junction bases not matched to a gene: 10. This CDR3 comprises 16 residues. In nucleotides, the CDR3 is TGTGCCAGCAGTTCGCCGACTAGCGGACACTCCAATGAGCAGTTCTTC. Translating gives CASSSPTSGHSNEQFF.

The CDR3 nucleotides are TGTGCCAGCAGTACCGGGACAGGGTGGCCCGGGGAGCTGTTTTTT. It encodes CASSTGTGWPGELFF. The chain links TRBV6-2 or TRBV6-3 to TRBJ2-2; 9 bases are shared with TRBD1. This CDR3 contains 15 residues. J lost 6 bases, V lost 5 bases, and 7 bases had no gene match. The germline V gene encodes CDR1 MNHEY and CDR2 SVGEGT.

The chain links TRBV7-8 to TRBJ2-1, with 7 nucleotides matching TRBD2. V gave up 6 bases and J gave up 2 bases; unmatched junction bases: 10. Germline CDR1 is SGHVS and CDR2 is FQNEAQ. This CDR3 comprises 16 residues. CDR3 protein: CASRDRVGGTYNEQFF. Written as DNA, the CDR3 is TGTGCCAGCAGGGACCGTGTGGGAGGGACCTACAATGAGCAGTTCTTC. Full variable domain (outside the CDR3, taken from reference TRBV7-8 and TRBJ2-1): GAGVSQSPRYKVAKRGQDVALRCDPISGHVSLFWYQQALGQGPEFLTYFQNEAQLDKSGLPSDRFFAERPEGSVSTLKIQRTQQEDSAVYLCASRDRVGGTYNEQFFGPGTRLTVL.

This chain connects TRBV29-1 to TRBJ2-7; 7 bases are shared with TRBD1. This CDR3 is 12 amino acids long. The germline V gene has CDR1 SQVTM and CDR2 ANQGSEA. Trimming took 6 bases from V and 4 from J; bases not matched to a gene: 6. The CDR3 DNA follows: TGCAGCGTGTCTAAGGACAGGTACGAGCAGTACTTC. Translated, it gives CSVSKDRYEQYF.

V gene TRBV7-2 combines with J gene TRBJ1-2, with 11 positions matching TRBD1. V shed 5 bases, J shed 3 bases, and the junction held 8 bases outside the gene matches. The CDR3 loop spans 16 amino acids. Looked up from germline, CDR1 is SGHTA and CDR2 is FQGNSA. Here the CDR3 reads CASSPGTGGLYYGYTF. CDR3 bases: TGTGCCAGCAGCCCCGGGACAGGGGGATTGTACTATGGCTACACCTTC.

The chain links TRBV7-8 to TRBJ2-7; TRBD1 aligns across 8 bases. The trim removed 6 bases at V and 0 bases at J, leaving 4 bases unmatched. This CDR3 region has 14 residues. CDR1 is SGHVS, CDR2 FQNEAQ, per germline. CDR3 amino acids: CASRQGTGSYEQYF. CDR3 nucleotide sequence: TGTGCCAGCAGGCAGGGGACAGGCTCCTACGAGCAGTACTTC.

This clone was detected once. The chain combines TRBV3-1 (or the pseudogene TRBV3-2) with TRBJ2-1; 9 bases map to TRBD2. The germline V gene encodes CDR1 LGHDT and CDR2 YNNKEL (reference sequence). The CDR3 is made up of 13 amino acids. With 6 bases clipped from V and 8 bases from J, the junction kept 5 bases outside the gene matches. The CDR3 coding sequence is TGTGCCAGCAGTCCAGCGGGGGGAGATGAGCAGTTCTTC. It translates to CASSPAGGDEQFF.

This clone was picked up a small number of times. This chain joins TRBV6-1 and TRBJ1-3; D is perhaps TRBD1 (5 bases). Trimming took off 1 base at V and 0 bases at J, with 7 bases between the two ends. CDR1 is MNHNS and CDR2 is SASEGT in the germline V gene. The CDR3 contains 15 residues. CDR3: CASSEGQSSGNTIYF. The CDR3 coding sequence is TGTGCCAGCAGTGAAGGACAGAGCTCTGGAAACACCATATATTTT.

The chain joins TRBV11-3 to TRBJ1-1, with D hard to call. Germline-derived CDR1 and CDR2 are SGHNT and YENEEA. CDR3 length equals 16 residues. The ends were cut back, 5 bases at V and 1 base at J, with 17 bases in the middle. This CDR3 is CASSLASAFGNTEAFF. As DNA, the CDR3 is TGTGCCAGCAGCCTCGCCAGTGCCTTTGGGAACACTGAAGCTTTCTTT.

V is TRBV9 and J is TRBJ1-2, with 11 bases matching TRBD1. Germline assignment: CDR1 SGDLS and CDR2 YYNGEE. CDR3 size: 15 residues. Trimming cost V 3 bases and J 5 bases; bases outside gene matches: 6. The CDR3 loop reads CASSGIRDRGYGYTF. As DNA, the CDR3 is TGTGCCAGCAGCGGCATCCGGGACAGGGGGTATGGCTACACCTTC.

The CDR3 DNA reads as TGTGCCAGCAGTCCCCGGCGCCGGGGCACAGATACGCAGTATTTT. As protein: CASSPRRRGTDTQYF. This chain joins TRBV6-2 or TRBV6-3 and TRBJ2-3; D is ambiguous. CDR1 is MNHEY, CDR2 SVGEGT, per germline. The CDR3 is made up of 15 amino acids. Trimming stripped 5 bases from V and 1 base from J, with 13 bases between.